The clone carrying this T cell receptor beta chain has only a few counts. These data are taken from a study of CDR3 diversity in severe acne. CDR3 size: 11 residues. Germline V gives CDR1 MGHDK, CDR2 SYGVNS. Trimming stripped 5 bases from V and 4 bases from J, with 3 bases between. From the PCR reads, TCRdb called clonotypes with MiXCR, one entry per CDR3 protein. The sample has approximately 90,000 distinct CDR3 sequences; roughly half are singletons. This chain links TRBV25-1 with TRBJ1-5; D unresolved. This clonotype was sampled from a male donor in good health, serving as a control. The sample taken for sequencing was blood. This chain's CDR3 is CASSMNQPQHF. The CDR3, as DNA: TGTGCCAGCAGTATGAATCAGCCCCAGCATTTT. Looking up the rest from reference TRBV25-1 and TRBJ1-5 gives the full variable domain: EADIYQTPRYLVIGTGKKITLECSQTMGHDKMYWYQQDPGMELHLIHYSYGVNSTEKGDLSSESTVSRIRTEHFPLTLESARPSHTSQYLCASSMNQPQHFGDGTRLSIL.